This T cell receptor (beta chain) emerged from a study of beta chain features in type 1 diabetes. Overall study findings and caveats: Amplification by PCR could prefer shorter templates, with the same effect in patients and controls. HLA effects on TCRB rearrangement stayed unresolved here. People with Type 1 diabetes carried modestly yet significantly shorter TCRB CDR3s in all four CD4+ subsets.

The CDR3 has 12 amino acids. CDR1 SGHTA and CDR2 FQGNSA come from the germline V gene. V lost 6 bases, J lost 6 bases, and 10 bases lay in between. This clone has a handful of counts. Antigen: not known. Based on CD45RO/CCR7/CD25/CD127/CD95/CD27, CD4+ regulatory, stem cell-like memory, naive and central memory cells were sorted. Every bit of the isolated RNA underwent reverse transcription, so sequencing read expressed TCRB transcripts. This table comes from immunoSEQ multiplex PCR, and its TCRdb copy is limited to in-frame clones, with some not included. The table lists under 450,000 clones, 11% to 15% of them singletons.

This TCR was sampled from a man aged 25 to 40 in good health. Sequencing was done on a sample of naive CD4+ T cells from blood. The rearrangement links TRBV7-2 to TRBJ2-3; D not resolved. CDR3 coding DNA: TGTGCCAGCAGAATACATGGGGATACGCAGTATTTT. It codes for CASRIHGDTQYF.